This entry features one T cell receptor (beta chain) sequence. Its antigen remains undetermined. No clone much larger than this one lies a single base away; base qualities are absent. Enrolling through a virtual design, the prospective study's participants ranged in age from roughly 18 to 89 years and lived across 24 United States geographic areas. Cohort assignment in the prospective study relied on participant-reported clinical history from a screening survey and a study questionnaire. In the prospective study, whole blood, serum and a nasopharyngeal or oropharyngeal swab were collected from each participant by mobile phlebotomists. Participants in the prospective study had the option to provide additional blood draws and questionnaires over an approximately 2-month period. Prospective study blood samples were shipped either frozen or at room temperature before DNA extraction. TCRbeta CDR3 regions were amplified from genomic DNA by means of the immunoSEQ Assay, a bias-controlled multiplex PCR. The original pipeline was this. The number of nucleated cells in each sample was estimated from the amplification of reference gene primers within the assay. To quantify the absolute abundance of each unique TCRbeta CDR3 rearrangement, sequence reads were collapsed and filtered. Productive Simpson clonality was computed per sample as the square root of Simpson's diversity index over productive rearrangements. This immuneACCESS table, as held by TCRdb, lists in-frame sequences with V and J called but not all clones. Of the missing ones, under half trace to an unresolved V gene in checked studies; the others have no known cause. V, J and clone size are taken as reported in that table, and D and trimming were inferred from the DNA itself. This sample is represented by around 220,000 clones; about 86% of them were singletons. Approximately 15% of the sample comes from the top ten.

These data are taken from a study of blood T cell repertoires in COVID-19 (dated by TCRdb to the early 2020s). Background for the entire study: Samples covering the acute and convalescent phases of COVID-19 were provided by collaborators in the United States, Italy and Spain. The repertoires were released in a freely available public database intended as a resource for research on the immune response to SARS-CoV-2. The material from the prospective study consisted of cDNA or gDNA derived from T cells, B-cell-depleted T cells, or PBMCs. Deeply sampled blood TCRbeta repertoires from subjects exposed to, actively infected with, or recovered from COVID-19 were included in the dataset. The sample metadata nearly always contained a de-identified subject ID, COVID-19 status, age in years and sex. Samples came from the ongoing ImmuneRACE study (first 160 participants) plus 1,254 subjects from 6 global collaborators. HLA class I and class II types, where available, came from metadata supplied by the sample provider rather than from assay-based typing.

Beyond this particular receptor, the publication reports: The amount of clinical and demographic metadata varied by source and participant and was provided uncurated.

CDR1 and CDR2 were assigned from the germline V gene (reference sequence) as LNHDA and SQIVND. The junction carries 9 bases between V and J, which are trimmed by 0 bases and 7 bases respectively. Its CDR3 holds 13 amino acids, cysteine through phenylalanine. The kept DNA is CDR3 alone, 39 bases in frame from the first base. The TCR sequence derives from a woman aged 45-60 years with acute COVID-19. The sequencing sample was made of PBMCs or T cells enriched from blood (not recorded which). The chain was built from TRBV19 and TRBJ2-5; the D segment could be TRBD2, given 5 matching bases. The sequence in DNA is TGTGCCAGTAGTATAGATGATCGGGGGACCCAGTACTTC. Translated, it gives CASSIDDRGTQYF. Where the CDR3 stops, the reference TRBV19 and TRBJ2-5 genes take over; the full variable domain is DGGITQSPKYLFRKEGQNVTLSCEQNLNHDAMYWYRQDPGQGLRLIYYSQIVNDFQKGDIAEGYSVSREKKESFPLTVTSAQKNPTAFYLCASSIDDRGTQYFGPGTRLLVL.